Listed below are T cell receptor beta chains from one sample, sequenced in a study of OX40 agonist ivuxolimab in advanced cancers. Using immunoSEQ multiplex PCR, the repertoire was profiled, and TCRdb retains in-frame clones only, with some absent. The sample carries roughly 76,000 clones, 80% to 95% recorded once. Material: CD4+ or CD8+ T cells sorted from blood, obtained in a trial of the OX40 agonist ivuxolimab. Source of these receptors: an adult with an advanced solid tumor such as melanoma, head and neck, liver or kidney cancer. Each CDR3 is given without its conserved first and last residue. Each record gives: CDR3 protein, V gene, J gene.

CDR3: AWSVPSLSGRPYEQY
V: TRBV30
J: TRBJ2-7

CDR3: ASSPGLGGRNTEAF
V: TRBV5-1
J: TRBJ1-1

CDR3: ASSQWVLADNEQY
V: TRBV16
J: TRBJ2-7

CDR3: ASSQEGQGIDEQY
V: TRBV4-1
J: TRBJ2-7

CDR3: ASSHRGHEQF
V: TRBV7-7
J: TRBJ2-1

CDR3: ASSLAGERYEQY
V: TRBV5-8
J: TRBJ2-7

CDR3: ASSSKQILAGWETQY
V: TRBV5-8
J: TRBJ2-5

CDR3: ASSSPLAGGVSYNEQF
V: TRBV7-6
J: TRBJ2-1

CDR3: ASSLAGDAGWHEQY
V: TRBV5-1
J: TRBJ2-7

CDR3: AWTDGNTEAF
V: TRBV30
J: TRBJ1-1

CDR3: ASTPWASMNTEAF
V: TRBV11-2
J: TRBJ1-1

CDR3: ASSLVREGYEQY
V: TRBV5-1
J: TRBJ2-7

CDR3: ASSSGSAYEQY
V: TRBV27
J: TRBJ2-7

CDR3: ASSPTAGTRKAF
V: TRBV27
J: TRBJ1-1

CDR3: ASSLGAGFEPQH
V: TRBV27
J: TRBJ1-5

CDR3: ASSLAGELF
V: TRBV11-2
J: TRBJ2-2

CDR3: ASSTTRIYGYT
V: TRBV19
J: TRBJ1-2

CDR3: ASTLLRSTGVHEQY
V: TRBV27
J: TRBJ2-7

CDR3: ASSQVGQNSYNSPLH
V: TRBV14
J: TRBJ1-6

CDR3: ASSQVKANQPQH
V: TRBV4-1
J: TRBJ1-5

CDR3: ASSHQTGVKTEAF
V: TRBV4-1
J: TRBJ1-1

CDR3: ASSSEVGTGEQF
V: TRBV7-7
J: TRBJ2-1

CDR3: ASTPGVGTQY
V: TRBV28
J: TRBJ2-3

CDR3: ASTIGTANTGELF
V: TRBV19
J: TRBJ2-2

CDR3: ASSLGGSSHGYT
V: TRBV7-9
J: TRBJ1-2

CDR3: ASSPVNYGYT
V: TRBV5-6
J: TRBJ1-2

CDR3: ASSLVGQGAHEQY
V: TRBV5-1
J: TRBJ2-7

CDR3: ASSHGEYNSPLH
V: TRBV16
J: TRBJ1-6

CDR3: ASSDPQGPELYEQY
V: TRBV6-1
J: TRBJ2-7

CDR3: ASSLGQGAEKLF
V: TRBV6-6
J: TRBJ1-4

CDR3: ASSVQDTLSGNTIY
V: TRBV9
J: TRBJ1-3

CDR3: ASSAGGHASTDTQY
V: TRBV9
J: TRBJ2-3

CDR3: ASSGGTANEKLF
V: TRBV9
J: TRBJ1-4

CDR3: ASSQDRPLGQGAYNEQF
V: TRBV4-3
J: TRBJ2-1

CDR3: AWSAASWDTQY
V: TRBV30
J: TRBJ2-3